This note documents a single TCR beta chain sequence. This entry comes from a study of patients and donors after allogeneic stem cell transplantation. MiXCR, run by TCRdb on the RT-PCR reads, gives a single entry per CDR3 protein. The sample carries about a million distinct CDR3 sequences, 18% recorded once. V was clipped by 2 bases and J by 2 bases, with 15 bases between them. CDR1 and CDR2 (germline): SGHVS, FQNEAQ. This CDR3 has 16 amino acids. The source of this sequence is a human donor who was either an allogeneic HSCT recipient or a stem cell or donor lymphocyte infusion donor (not recorded which). It is not recorded whose cells these are; they may come from a transplant donor. Sequenced input: blood, either unsorted or a sorted T cell fraction (not recorded which). The J gene is TRBJ2-5, the V gene TRBV7-8, with TRBD2 as a possible D gene (7 bases). CDR3 residues: CASSLFRRGQQETQYF. In DNA form, the CDR3 reads TGTGCCAGCAGCTTATTCAGGCGGGGGCAACAAGAGACCCAGTACTTC.